This T cell receptor (beta chain) was captured in a study of T-cell memory formation after mild COVID-19. The CDR3 extends over 14 amino acids. V lost 6 bases and J lost 4, with 16 bases in between. This clonotype was observed a handful of times. Its antigen is undetermined. Broader study findings: For contracting clones, CD4+ ones sat mainly in CM and EM, CD8+ in EMRA. Contracting clones, day 15 to 85, had balanced CD4/CD8, and later expanders favored CD4+. Memory sampled before infection contained some responding clones, suggesting cross-reactive memory joined.

TCRdb used MiXCR to reprocess the 5' RACE reads, holding one entry per CDR3 protein. The sample shows 120,000 to 150,000 distinct CDR3 sequences, 11% to 15% of them seen only once. The source material was PBMCs or a T cell subset sorted from them (not recorded which). The rearrangement links TRBV12-3 or TRBV12-4 to TRBJ2-7, with D possibly being TRBD1 (5 bases). The clonotype originates from an adult woman who had mild COVID-19 (a few samples of this study predate the infection). Cell type and time point are not known. Here the CDR3 DNA reads TGTGCCAGCAGCTTTAAGGGGTTCACTTACGAGCAGTACTTC. Protein sequence: CASSFKGFTYEQYF.